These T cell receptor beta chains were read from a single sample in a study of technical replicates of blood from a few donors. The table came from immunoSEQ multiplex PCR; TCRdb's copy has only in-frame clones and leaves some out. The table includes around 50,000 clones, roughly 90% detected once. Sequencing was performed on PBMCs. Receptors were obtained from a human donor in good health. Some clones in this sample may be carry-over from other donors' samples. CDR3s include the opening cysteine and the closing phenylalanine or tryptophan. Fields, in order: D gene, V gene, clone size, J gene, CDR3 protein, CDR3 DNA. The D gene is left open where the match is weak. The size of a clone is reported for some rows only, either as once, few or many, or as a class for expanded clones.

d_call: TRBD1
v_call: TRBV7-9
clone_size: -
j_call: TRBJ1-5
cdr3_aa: CASSQNRGSNQPQHF
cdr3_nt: TGTGCCAGCAGCCAAAACAGGGGTAGCAATCAGCCCCAGCATTTT

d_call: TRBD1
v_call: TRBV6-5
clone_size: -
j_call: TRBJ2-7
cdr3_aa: CASSYSNRGSYEQYF
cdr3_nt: TGTGCCAGCAGTTACTCGAACAGGGGCTCCTACGAGCAGTACTTC

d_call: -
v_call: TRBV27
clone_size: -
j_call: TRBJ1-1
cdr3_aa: CASSLGTGTEAFF
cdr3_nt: TGTGCCAGCAGTTTAGGTACGGGAACTGAAGCTTTCTTT

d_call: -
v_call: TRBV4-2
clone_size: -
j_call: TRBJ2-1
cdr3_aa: CASSQGRRNEQFF
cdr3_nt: TGTGCCAGCAGCCAAGGCAGGAGGAATGAGCAGTTCTTC

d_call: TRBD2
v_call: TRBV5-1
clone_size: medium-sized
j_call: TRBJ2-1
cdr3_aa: CASSFSGAYNEQFF
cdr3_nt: TGCGCCAGCAGCTTTAGCGGGGCATACAATGAGCAGTTCTTC

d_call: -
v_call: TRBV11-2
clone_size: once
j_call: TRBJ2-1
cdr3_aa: CASNLGEEQFF
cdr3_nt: TGTGCCAGCAACCTTGGGGAGGAGCAGTTCTTC

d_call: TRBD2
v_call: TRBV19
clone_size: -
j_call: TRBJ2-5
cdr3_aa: CASSTSGRAREETQYF
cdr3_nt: TGTGCCAGTAGTACTAGCGGGAGGGCCAGGGAAGAGACCCAGTACTTC

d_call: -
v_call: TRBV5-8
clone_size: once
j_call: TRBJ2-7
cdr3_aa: CASSLGTAAGEQYF
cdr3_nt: TGTGCCAGCAGCTTGGGGACAGCTGCGGGCGAGCAGTACTTC

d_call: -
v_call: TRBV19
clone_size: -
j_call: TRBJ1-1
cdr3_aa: CASTPRGGGEAFF
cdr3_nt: TGTGCCAGTACCCCGAGGGGCGGGGGTGAAGCTTTCTTT

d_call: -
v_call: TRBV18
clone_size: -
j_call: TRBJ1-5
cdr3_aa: CASSPPGSSNQPQHF
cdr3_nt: TGTGCCAGCTCACCACCGGGGAGTAGCAATCAGCCCCAGCATTTT

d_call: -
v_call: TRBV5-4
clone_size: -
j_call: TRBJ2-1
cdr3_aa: CASSPPASGLSSYNEQFF
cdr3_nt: TGTGCCAGCAGCCCCCCGGCCAGCGGGCTAAGCTCCTACAATGAGCAGTTCTTC

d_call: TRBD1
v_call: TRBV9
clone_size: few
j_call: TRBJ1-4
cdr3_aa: CASSDGTGDEKLFF
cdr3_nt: TGTGCCAGCAGCGACGGGACAGGGGACGAAAAACTGTTTTTT

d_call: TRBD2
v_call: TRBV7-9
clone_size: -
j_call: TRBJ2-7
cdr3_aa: CASSHTREGSGQYF
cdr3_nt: TGTGCCAGCAGCCATACTAGGGAGGGATCGGGGCAGTACTTC

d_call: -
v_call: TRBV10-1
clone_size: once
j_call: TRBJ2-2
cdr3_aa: CASSDVLVADTGELFF
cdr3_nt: TGCGCCAGCAGTGACGTTCTAGTCGCGGACACCGGGGAGCTGTTTTTT

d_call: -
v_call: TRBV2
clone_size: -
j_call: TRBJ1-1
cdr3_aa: CASILGKAFF
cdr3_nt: TGTGCCAGCATCCTCGGGAAAGCTTTCTTT

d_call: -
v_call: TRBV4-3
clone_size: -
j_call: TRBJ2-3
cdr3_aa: CASSHIQITDTQYF
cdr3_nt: TGCGCCAGCAGCCACATACAGATCACAGATACGCAGTATTTT

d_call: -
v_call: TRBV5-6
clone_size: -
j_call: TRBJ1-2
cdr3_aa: CASTHKTGGFYGYTF
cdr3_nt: TGTGCCAGCACCCATAAAACGGGGGGGTTCTATGGCTACACCTTC

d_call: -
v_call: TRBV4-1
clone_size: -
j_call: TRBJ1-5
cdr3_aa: CASSQDFSLSFQPQHF
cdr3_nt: TGCGCCAGCAGCCAAGATTTCTCGTTGAGTTTTCAGCCCCAGCATTTT

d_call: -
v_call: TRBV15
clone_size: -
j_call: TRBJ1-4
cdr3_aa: CATSRGRNEKLFF
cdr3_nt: TGTGCCACCAGCAGAGGGCGGAATGAAAAACTGTTTTTT

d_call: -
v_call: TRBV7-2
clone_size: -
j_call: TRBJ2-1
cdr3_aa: CASSLAWGLYNEQFF
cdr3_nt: TGTGCCAGCAGCTTAGCGTGGGGCCTCTACAATGAGCAGTTCTTC

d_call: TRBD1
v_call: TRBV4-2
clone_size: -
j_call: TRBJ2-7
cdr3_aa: CASSQASDRVREQYF
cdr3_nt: TGTGCCAGCAGCCAAGCTAGTGACAGGGTTAGGGAGCAGTACTTC

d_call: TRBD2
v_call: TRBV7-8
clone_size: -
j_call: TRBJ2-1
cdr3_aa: CASSLVTGGVRNEQFF
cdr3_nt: TGTGCCAGCAGCTTAGTTACGGGGGGAGTGAGGAATGAGCAGTTCTTC

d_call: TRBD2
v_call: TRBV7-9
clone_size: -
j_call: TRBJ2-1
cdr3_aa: CASSPSPSGGSYNEQFF
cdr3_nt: TGTGCCAGCAGCCCTTCCCCCAGCGGGGGTTCCTACAATGAGCAGTTCTTC

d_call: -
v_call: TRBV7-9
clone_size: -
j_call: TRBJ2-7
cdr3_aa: CASSLGQRQLLDEQYF
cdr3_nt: TGTGCCAGCAGCTTGGGTCAGAGGCAACTCCTGGACGAGCAGTACTTC

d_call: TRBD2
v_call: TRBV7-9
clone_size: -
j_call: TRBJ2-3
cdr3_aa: CASSLFGGGAADTQYF
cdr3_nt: TGTGCCAGCAGCTTATTCGGCGGGGGGGCGGCAGATACGCAGTATTTT

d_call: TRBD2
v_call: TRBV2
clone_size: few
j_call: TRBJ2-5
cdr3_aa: CASSVTSGSGETQYF
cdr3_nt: TGTGCCAGCAGTGTTACTAGCGGGAGTGGGGAGACCCAGTACTTC

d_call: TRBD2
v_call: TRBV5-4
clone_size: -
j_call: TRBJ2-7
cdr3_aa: CASSLPGERESF
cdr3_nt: TGTGCCAGCAGCCTTCCCGGGGAGCGGGAGAGCTTC

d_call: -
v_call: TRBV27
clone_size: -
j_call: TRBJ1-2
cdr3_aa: CASSLRLGGIYGYTF
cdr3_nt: TGTGCCAGCAGTTTACGCCTCGGGGGGATCTATGGCTACACCTTC

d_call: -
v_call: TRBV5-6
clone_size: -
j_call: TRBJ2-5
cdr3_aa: CASSLPTGLGETQYF
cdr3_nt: TGTGCCAGCAGCTTGCCCACAGGGTTAGGAGAGACCCAGTACTTC

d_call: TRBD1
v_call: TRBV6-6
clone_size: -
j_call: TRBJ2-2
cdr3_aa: CASRDDGTGAGELFF
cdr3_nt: TGTGCCAGCAGGGACGACGGGACAGGAGCCGGGGAGCTGTTTTTT

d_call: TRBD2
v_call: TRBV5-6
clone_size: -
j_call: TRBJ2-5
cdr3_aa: CASSLPGRGRTQYF
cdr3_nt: TGTGCCAGCAGCTTGCCAGGGCGCGGGAGGACCCAGTACTTC

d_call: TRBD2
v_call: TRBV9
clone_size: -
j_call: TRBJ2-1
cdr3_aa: CASSVGLAGVYNEQFF
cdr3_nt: TGTGCCAGCAGCGTAGGACTAGCGGGGGTCTACAATGAGCAGTTCTTC

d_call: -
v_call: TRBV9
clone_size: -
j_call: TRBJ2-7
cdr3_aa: CASSVASGGSEQYF
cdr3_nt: TGTGCCAGCAGCGTAGCCAGTGGCGGTAGCGAGCAGTACTTC

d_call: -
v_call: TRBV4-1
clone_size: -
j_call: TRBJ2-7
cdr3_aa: CASSPGGDSYEQYF
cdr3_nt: TGCGCCAGCAGCCCCGGGGGAGACTCCTACGAGCAGTACTTC

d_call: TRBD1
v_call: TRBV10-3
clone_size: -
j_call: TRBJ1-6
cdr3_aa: CAISESTGTASSPLHF
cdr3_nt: TGTGCCATCAGTGAGTCGACCGGGACAGCAAGTTCACCCCTCCACTTT

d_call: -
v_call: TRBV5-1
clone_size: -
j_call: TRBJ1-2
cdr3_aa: CASSLFTGNYGYTF
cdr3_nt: TGCGCCAGCAGCTTGTTCACAGGGAACTATGGCTACACCTTC

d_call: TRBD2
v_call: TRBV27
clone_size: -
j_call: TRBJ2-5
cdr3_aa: CASSPDRLAGGKTQYF
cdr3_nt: TGTGCCAGCAGTCCCGACCGACTAGCGGGAGGGAAGACCCAGTACTTC

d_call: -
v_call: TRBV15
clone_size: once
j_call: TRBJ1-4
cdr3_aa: CATSRREEKLFF
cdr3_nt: TGTGCCACCAGCCGGAGGGAAGAAAAACTGTTTTTT

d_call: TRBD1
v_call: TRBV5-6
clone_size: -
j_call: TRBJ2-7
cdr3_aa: CASSLAGQTYEQYF
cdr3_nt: TGTGCCAGCAGCTTGGCGGGACAGACCTACGAGCAGTACTTC

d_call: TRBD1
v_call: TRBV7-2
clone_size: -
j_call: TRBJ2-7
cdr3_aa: CASSLAGQGVSEQYF
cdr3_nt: TGTGCCAGCAGCTTAGCGGGACAGGGTGTTTCCGAGCAGTACTTC

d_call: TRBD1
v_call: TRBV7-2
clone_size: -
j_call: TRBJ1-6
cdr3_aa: CASSLAGQGTSPLHF
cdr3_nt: TGTGCCAGCAGCTTGGCGGGACAGGGTACTTCACCCCTCCACTTT

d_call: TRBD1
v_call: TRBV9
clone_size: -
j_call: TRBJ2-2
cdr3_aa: CASSLTGSPTGELFF
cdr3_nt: TGTGCCAGCAGCCTGACAGGGTCCCCCACCGGGGAGCTGTTTTTT

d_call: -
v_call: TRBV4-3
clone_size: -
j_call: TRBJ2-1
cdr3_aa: CASSQDGGEQFF
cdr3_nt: TGCGCCAGCAGCCAAGATGGGGGGGAGCAGTTCTTC

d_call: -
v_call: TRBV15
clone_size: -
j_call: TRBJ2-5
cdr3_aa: CATSRVLEEIETQYF
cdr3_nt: TGTGCCACCAGCAGAGTACTCGAGGAGATAGAGACCCAGTACTTC

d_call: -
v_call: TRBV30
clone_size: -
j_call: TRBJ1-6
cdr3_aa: CASAPEYNSPLHF
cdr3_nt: TGTGCCTCAGCGCCGGAGTATAATTCACCCCTCCACTTT

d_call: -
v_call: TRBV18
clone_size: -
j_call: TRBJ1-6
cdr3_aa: CASSPPRVLADSPLHF
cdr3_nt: TGTGCCAGCTCACCTCCCAGGGTTTTGGCGGATTCACCCCTCCACTTT

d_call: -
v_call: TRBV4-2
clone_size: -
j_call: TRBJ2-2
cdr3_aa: CASSQEFYRASRSGELFF
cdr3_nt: TGTGCCAGCAGCCAAGAATTTTACAGGGCGAGTAGGTCCGGGGAGCTGTTTTTT

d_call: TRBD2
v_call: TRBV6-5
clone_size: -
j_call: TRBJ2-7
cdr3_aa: CASSNREGVRYEQYF
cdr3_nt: TGTGCCAGCAGTAATCGGGAGGGGGTAAGGTACGAGCAGTACTTC

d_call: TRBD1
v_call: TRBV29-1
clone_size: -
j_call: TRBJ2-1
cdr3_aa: CSVNRGRSYNEQFF
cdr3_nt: TGCAGCGTAAACAGGGGGAGGTCCTACAATGAGCAGTTCTTC

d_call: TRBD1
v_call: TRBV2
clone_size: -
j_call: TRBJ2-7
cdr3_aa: CASIQGVSRQYF
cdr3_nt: TGTGCCAGCATACAGGGGGTCAGTAGGCAGTACTTC

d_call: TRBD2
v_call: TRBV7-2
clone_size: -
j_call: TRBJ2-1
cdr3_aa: CASSFLGTSGLDEQFF
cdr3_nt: TGTGCCAGCAGCTTCCTCGGGACTAGCGGGTTGGATGAGCAGTTCTTC

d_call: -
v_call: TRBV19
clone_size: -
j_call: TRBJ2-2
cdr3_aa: CASRKYTNTGELFF
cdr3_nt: TGTGCCAGTAGGAAATACACGAACACCGGGGAGCTGTTTTTT